The source of this T cell receptor (beta chain) is a study of blood T cells in healthy people across ages. The CDR3 has 13 amino acids. Germline V gene sequence: CDR1 DFQATT, CDR2 SNEGSKA (reference sequence). V dropped 6 bases and J dropped 0 bases, with 11 bases sitting between them. A J-beta primer mix and a sample-barcoded 5' primer were used in a second PCR of about 6 to 12 cycles. TCRdb ran MiXCR on the 5' RACE reads and lists one entry per CDR3 protein. The table has roughly 1,500,000 distinct CDR3 sequences, 42% seen once. This clonotype was seen a few times. Its specificity is unknown. Findings and limits, study-wide: Samples with more naive T cells showed higher observed beta diversity. Older age went with lower TCR beta diversity per million T cells, in a roughly linear way.

Each of the donors had 9 to 10 milliliters of peripheral blood drawn into EDTA-treated Vacutainer tubes. A minimum of 6 micrograms of total RNA was extracted per sample. Sequencing was performed on blood. This clonotype originated in a woman aged 18-30 years in good health. The chain has TRBV20-1 and TRBJ1-2, with a tentative D call TRBD1 (5 bases). CDR3 DNA sequence: TGCAGTGCACGACAGTCGACTAACTATGGCTACACCTTC. It encodes CSARQSTNYGYTF.